This T cell receptor beta chain was sequenced for a study of CD8+CD57+ T cells in acquired aplastic anemia. Overall study: When averaged, DNA from sorted CD4+ and CD8+ cells came to 2.5 to 3.5 ug.

This clonotype was counted a single time. As yet, its antigen is unknown. The CDR3 runs to 15 residues. Germline V gene lookup returns CDR1 LNHDA and CDR2 SQIVND (reference sequence). The ends lost 7 bases at V and 6 bases at J; junction bases unmatched: 3. Points from the study as a whole: Patients and controls had CD8+ Simpson's diversity values that were not significantly distinct.

The sequenced patients had an expansion of CD8+CD57+ cells seen by flow cytometry. Genomic DNA was employed as the template in profiling TCR beta VDJ and CDR3. TCRdb re-called the reads through MiXCR, storing one row per CDR3 protein. Counted here are more than 150,000 distinct CDR3 sequences, 48% occurring once; the ten biggest clones make up 8% to 10%. V usage is TRBV19 and J usage is TRBJ2-1; 16 positions match TRBD2. This clonotype was sampled from a human donor with aplastic anemia. Sequencing was performed on sorted CD4+, CD8+, or CD8+CD57+ T cells (not recorded which) from PBMCs. The CDR3 loop is CASIGTSGGVNEQFF. Written as DNA, the CDR3 is TGTGCCAGTATTGGGACTAGCGGGGGGGTCAATGAGCAGTTCTTC.